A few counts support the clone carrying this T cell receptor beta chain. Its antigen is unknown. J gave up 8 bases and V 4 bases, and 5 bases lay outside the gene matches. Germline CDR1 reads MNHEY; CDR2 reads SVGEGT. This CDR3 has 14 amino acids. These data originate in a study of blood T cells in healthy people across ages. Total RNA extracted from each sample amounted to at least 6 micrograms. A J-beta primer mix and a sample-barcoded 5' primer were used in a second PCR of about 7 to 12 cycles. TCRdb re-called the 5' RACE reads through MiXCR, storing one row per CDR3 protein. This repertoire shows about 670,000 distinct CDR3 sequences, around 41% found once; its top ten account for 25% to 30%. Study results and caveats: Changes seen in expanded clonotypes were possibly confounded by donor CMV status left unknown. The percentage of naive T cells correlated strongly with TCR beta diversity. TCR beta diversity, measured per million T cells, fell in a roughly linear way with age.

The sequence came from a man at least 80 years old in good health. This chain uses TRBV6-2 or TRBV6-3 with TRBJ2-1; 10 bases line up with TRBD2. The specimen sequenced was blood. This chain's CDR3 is CASSSSGSPHEQFF. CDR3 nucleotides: TGTGCCAGCAGTTCTAGCGGGAGCCCCCATGAGCAGTTCTTC.